Listed below are T cell receptor beta chains from one sample, sequenced in a study of metastatic and nonmetastatic thyroid tumors. TCRdb re-analyzed the PCR reads through MiXCR. Found here are approximately 74,000 clones, over 12% of them singletons; the top ten hold more than 6.5%. Sample: blood. The origin of the receptors is a male donor with papillary thyroid cancer or a benign thyroid nodule (not recorded which). Some clones in this sample may be carry-over from other donors' samples. Each CDR3 is given with its conserved first and last residue. D genes are given only for firm matches. Where a row states a size, it is once, few, many or the class of an expanded clone; other rows omit it.

>many|TRBV12-3/TRBV12-4|TRBD2|TRBJ2-1
TGTGCCAGCAATTTAGCGGGAGGACAGGAGCAGTTCTTC
CASNLAGGQEQFF
>many|TRBV6-2/TRBV6-3|-|TRBJ1-1
TGTGCCAGCAGGCCCATGAACACTGAAGCTTTCTTT
CASRPMNTEAFF
>many|TRBV6-5|-|TRBJ2-3
TGTGCCAGCAGTAACACCATCTCTTCGGGGGGCACAGATACGCAGTATTTT
CASSNTISSGGTDTQYF
>many|TRBV7-2|TRBD1|TRBJ1-1
TGTGCCAGCAGCTCCTACAGGGGTGATGCTTTCTTT
CASSSYRGDAFF
>many|TRBV3-1|-|TRBJ2-1
TGTGCCAGCAGCCCGTTTGCGGCCTACAATGAGCAGTTCTTC
CASSPFAAYNEQFF
>many|TRBV7-9|-|TRBJ2-5
TGTGCCAGCAGCCATATCCAAGAGACCCAGTACTTC
CASSHIQETQYF
>few|TRBV4-3|-|TRBJ2-3
TGCGCCAGCAGCCAAGGTGGACAGCACACAGATACGCAGTATTTT
CASSQGGQHTDTQYF
>-|TRBV6-5|TRBD1|TRBJ2-1
TGTGCCAGCAGTTACTCATACAGGGGAAGCTCCTACAATGAGCAGTTCTTC
CASSYSYRGSSYNEQFF
>-|TRBV24-1|-|TRBJ2-5
TGTGCCACCAGTGATTCGCAACGGGGAGAGACCCAGTACTTC
CATSDSQRGETQYF
>many|TRBV10-2|-|TRBJ1-4
TGCGCCAGCAGTGAGAGAGGGTTAGGGACTAATGAAAAACTGTTTTTT
CASSERGLGTNEKLFF
>many|TRBV28|-|TRBJ2-2
TGTGCCAGCAGTTTGAGGGTAGGCACCGGGGAGCTGTTTTTT
CASSLRVGTGELFF
>many|TRBV27|-|TRBJ2-3
TGTGCCAGCAGTTTCCCCGCAGGGACAGATACGCAGTATTTT
CASSFPAGTDTQYF
>many|TRBV13|-|TRBJ1-3
TGTGCCAGCAGCCTTTTAGCTGGAAACACCATATATTTT
CASSLLAGNTIYF
>many|TRBV6-1|TRBD2|TRBJ2-1
TGTGCCAGCACGGCCAGCGGGAGGGGTGAGCAGTTCTTC
CASTASGRGEQFF
>many|TRBV28|TRBD2|TRBJ2-1
TGTGCCAGCAGTTTCCCTATAGCGGGAGGGTACAATGAGCAGTTCTTC
CASSFPIAGGYNEQFF
>many|TRBV28|-|TRBJ1-6
TGTGCCAGCAGTTTATCGGGAGGGTATAATTCACCCCTCCACTTT
CASSLSGGYNSPLHF
>many|TRBV2|-|TRBJ1-1
TGTGCCAGCAGGAAACGGGGCAGGCCTACCGGATCGCTGGAAGCTTTCTTT
CASRKRGRPTGSLEAFF
>many|TRBV6-1|-|TRBJ2-6
TGTGCCGAGGTGGGAGCGTCCCCTGGGGCCAACGTCCTGACTTTC
CAEVGASPGANVLTF
>many|TRBV6-5|-|TRBJ1-1
TGTGCCAGCAGTTACTCGACGTGGGGTGTTGAAGCTTTCTTT
CASSYSTWGVEAFF
>-|TRBV28|-|TRBJ2-1
TGTGCCAGCAGTCCAAATAGGGTTTTCTTCTACAATGAGCAGTTCTTC
CASSPNRVFFYNEQFF
>many|TRBV28|-|TRBJ2-7
TGTGCCAGCAGTTCCGAAGGGGGGAGCTCCTACGAGCAGTACTTC
CASSSEGGSSYEQYF
>few|TRBV27|-|TRBJ2-2
TGTGCCAGCAGTTTTTCTGCTAGCCCGCCCGGGGAGCTGTTTTTT
CASSFSASPPGELFF
>-|TRBV5-1|TRBD1|TRBJ2-7
TGCGCCAGCACCAGAGGACAGGGGATGGACGAGCAGTACTTC
CASTRGQGMDEQYF
>many|TRBV10-3|TRBD1|TRBJ2-3
TGTGCCATCAGAAATACGGGACAGGAGCCAGATACGCAGTATTTT
CAIRNTGQEPDTQYF
>many|TRBV7-2|-|TRBJ1-6
TGTGCCAGCAGCCCAATGGCGGACCCTTCACCCCTCCACTTT
CASSPMADPSPLHF
>many|TRBV19|TRBD1|TRBJ2-1
TGTGCCAGTAGTCGTCAGGGGGCCTACAATGAGCAGTTCTTC
CASSRQGAYNEQFF
>-|TRBV5-1|-|TRBJ2-7
TGCGCCAGCAGCTTGGGGTCCAACGAGCAGTACTTC
CASSLGSNEQYF
>many|TRBV6-6|TRBD2|TRBJ2-5
TGTGCCAGCAGTTATTCCCGACTAGCGGGAGGGCCTGGGGAGACCCAGTACTTC
CASSYSRLAGGPGETQYF
>many|TRBV5-5|-|TRBJ2-5
TGTGCCAGCAGCTTTCAAGAGACCCAGTACTTC
CASSFQETQYF
>few|TRBV5-1|-|TRBJ2-3
TGCGCCAGCAGCTTGGAACCGGGGACAGATACGCAGTATTTT
CASSLEPGTDTQYF
>many|TRBV5-1|TRBD2|TRBJ2-1
TGCGCCAGCAGCTTGGGTCTAGCGGGAGTGGATGAGCAGTTCTTC
CASSLGLAGVDEQFF
>many|TRBV4-1|-|TRBJ1-1
TGCGCCAGCAGCCAAGAGTCGGAGGGGTGGAAAGCTTTCTTT
CASSQESEGWKAFF
>few|TRBV6-1|-|TRBJ2-3
TGTGCCAGCTATAAGAGCACAGATACGCAGTATTTT
CASYKSTDTQYF
>many|TRBV27|TRBD1|TRBJ1-5
TGTGCCAGCAGTCCGGGACAGGGGGATCAGCCCCAGCATTTT
CASSPGQGDQPQHF
>many|TRBV6-1|-|TRBJ2-5
TGTGCCAGCACTTCTGGCCAGGACAGTAAGACCCAGTACTTC
CASTSGQDSKTQYF
>many|TRBV29-1|-|TRBJ2-1
TGCAGCGTTGAACTGGGATACAATGAGCAGTTCTTC
CSVELGYNEQFF